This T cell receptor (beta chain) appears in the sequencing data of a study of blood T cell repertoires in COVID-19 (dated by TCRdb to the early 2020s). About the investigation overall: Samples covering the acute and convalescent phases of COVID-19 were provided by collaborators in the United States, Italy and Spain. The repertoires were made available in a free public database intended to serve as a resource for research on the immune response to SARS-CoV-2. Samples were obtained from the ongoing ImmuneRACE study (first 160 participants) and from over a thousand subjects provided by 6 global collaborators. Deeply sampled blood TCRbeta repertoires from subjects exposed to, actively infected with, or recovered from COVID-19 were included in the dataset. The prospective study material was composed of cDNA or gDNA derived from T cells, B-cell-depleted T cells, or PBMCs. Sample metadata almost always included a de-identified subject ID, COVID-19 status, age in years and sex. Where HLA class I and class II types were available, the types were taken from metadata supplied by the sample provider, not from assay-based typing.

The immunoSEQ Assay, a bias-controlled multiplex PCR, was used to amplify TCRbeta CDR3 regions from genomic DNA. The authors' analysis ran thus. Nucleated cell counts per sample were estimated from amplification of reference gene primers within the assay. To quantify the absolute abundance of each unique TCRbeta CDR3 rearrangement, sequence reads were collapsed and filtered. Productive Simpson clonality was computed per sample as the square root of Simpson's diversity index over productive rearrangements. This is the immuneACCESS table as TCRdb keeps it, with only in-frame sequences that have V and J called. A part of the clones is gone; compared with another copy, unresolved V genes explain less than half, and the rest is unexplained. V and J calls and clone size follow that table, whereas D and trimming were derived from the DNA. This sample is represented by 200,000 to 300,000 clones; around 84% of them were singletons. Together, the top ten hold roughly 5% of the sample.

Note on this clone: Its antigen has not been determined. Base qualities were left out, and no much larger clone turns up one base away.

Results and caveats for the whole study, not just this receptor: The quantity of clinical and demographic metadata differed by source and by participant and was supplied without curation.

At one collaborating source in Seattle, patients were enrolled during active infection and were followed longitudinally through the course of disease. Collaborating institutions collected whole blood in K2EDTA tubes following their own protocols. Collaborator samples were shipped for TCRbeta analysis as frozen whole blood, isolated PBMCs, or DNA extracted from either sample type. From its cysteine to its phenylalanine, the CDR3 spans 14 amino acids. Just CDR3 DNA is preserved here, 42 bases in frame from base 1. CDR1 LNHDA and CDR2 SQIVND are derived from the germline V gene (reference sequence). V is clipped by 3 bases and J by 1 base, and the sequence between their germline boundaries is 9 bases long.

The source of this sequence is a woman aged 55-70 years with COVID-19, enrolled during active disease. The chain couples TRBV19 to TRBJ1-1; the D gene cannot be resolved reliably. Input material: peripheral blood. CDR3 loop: CASSMREENTEAFF. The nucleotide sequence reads TGTGCCAGTAGTATGAGGGAGGAGAACACTGAAGCTTTCTTT.